The 25 T cell receptor beta chains reported below all come from one sample, sequenced in a study of blood T cell repertoires in COVID-19. TCRdb keeps only in-frame clones here, not all; method: immunoSEQ multiplex PCR. Here the sample spans about 120,000 clones, under 80% being singletons. Sequenced sample: peripheral blood. These receptors came from a man aged 50 to 59 with acute or convalescent COVID-19.

The chain recombines TRBV28 with TRBJ1-4; 9 positions agree with TRBD1. CDR1 is MDHEN and CDR2 is SYDVKM in the germline V gene. The CDR3 runs to 14 residues. Trimming took 4 bases from V and 7 from J; bases not matched to a gene: 4. The CDR3 reads CASSYTGGAEKLFF. CDR3 DNA: TGTGCCAGCAGTTATACAGGGGGCGCTGAAAAACTGTTTTTT.

The chain combines TRBV7-9 with TRBJ1-3, with D unresolved. The germline gives CDR1 SEHNR, CDR2 FQNEAQ (reference sequence). Trimming stripped 1 base from V and 4 bases from J, with 8 bases between. CDR3 size: 14 residues. The CDR3 DNA follows: TGTGCCAGCAGCTTAGGGGCCGAGGGAAACACCATATATTTT. Translated: CASSLGAEGNTIYF. Using reference TRBV7-9 and TRBJ1-3 for the parts outside the CDR3, the full variable domain is DTGVSQNPRHKITKRGQNVTFRCDPISEHNRLYWYRQTLGQGPEFLTYFQNEAQLEKSRLLSDRFSAERPKGSFSTLEIQRTEQGDSAMYLCASSLGAEGNTIYFGEGSWLTVV.

The chain is built from TRBV24-1 and TRBJ2-7; 9 positions agree with TRBD1. With 0 bases clipped from V and 4 bases from J, the junction kept 3 bases outside the gene matches. CDR1 and CDR2 (germline): KGHDR, SFDVKD. This CDR3 comprises 15 residues. The CDR3 DNA reads TGTGCCACCAGTGATTTGACAGGGGGCGTATACGAGCAGTACTTC. This codes for CATSDLTGGVYEQYF.

V gene TRBV5-1 combines with J gene TRBJ1-2, with D maybe TRBD1 (5 bases). The CDR3 covers 13 residues. Trimming stripped 4 bases from V and 1 base from J, with 8 bases between. CDR1 is SGHRS, CDR2 YFSETQ, per germline. The CDR3 coding sequence is TGCGCCAGCAGCCCGGGGGGTAACTATGGCTACACCTTC. Its translation: CASSPGGNYGYTF.

V is TRBV6-5 and J is TRBJ2-1, with 8 bases that match TRBD1. The J segment lost 7 bases and the V segment lost 7 bases, leaving 9 bases of the junction unmatched. From germline, CDR1 is MNHEY and CDR2 SVGAGI. This CDR3 has 14 residues. The CDR3 spells CASIAGNRGNEQFF. CDR3 in DNA: TGTGCCAGCATCGCGGGGAACAGGGGGAATGAGCAGTTCTTC.

The gene calls are TRBV19 and TRBJ1-4; 7 bases are shared with TRBD1. The CDR3 is made up of 15 amino acids. Germline values: CDR1 LNHDA, CDR2 SQIVND (reference sequence). The ends lost 6 bases at V and 7 bases at J; junction bases unmatched: 11. The CDR3: CASSDLRGFAEKLFF. CDR3 nucleotides: TGTGCCAGTAGCGATCTCAGGGGGTTCGCTGAAAAACTGTTTTTT. The full variable domain, with the rest looked up from reference TRBV19 and TRBJ1-4, is DGGITQSPKYLFRKEGQNVTLSCEQNLNHDAMYWYRQDPGQGLRLIYYSQIVNDFQKGDIAEGYSVSREKKESFPLTVTSAQKNPTAFYLCASSDLRGFAEKLFFGSGTQLSVL.

The table lists this clone with a few counts. The genes are TRBV6-4 and TRBJ1-5, with no clear D. V lost 3 bases and J lost 5, with 8 bases in between. Per germline, CDR1 MRHNA and CDR2 SNTAGT. The CDR3 totals 13 residues. CDR3 coding DNA: TGTGCCAGCAGTGAAGGAGAGTATCAGCCCCAGCATTTT. Translation: CASSEGEYQPQHF.

In DNA form, the CDR3 reads TGCAGCGCTGGCTCCGGGGGGAATCAGCCCCAGCATTTT. This translates into CSAGSGGNQPQHF. V is TRBV29-1 and J is TRBJ1-5; maybe TRBD1 (5 bases). The V gene lost 7 bases and the J gene lost 4 bases, with 14 bases spanning the gap. Germline V gene data show CDR1 as SQVTM and CDR2 as ANQGSEA. The CDR3 sequence is 13 residues long.

A few counts support this clone. This chain links TRBV5-1 with TRBJ2-7; unclear D gene. The CDR3 extends over 12 amino acids. V lost 0 bases and J 3 bases, leaving 4 bases between the germline ends. The germline V gene encodes CDR1 SGHRS and CDR2 YFSETQ. For the CDR3, the DNA is TGCGCCAGCAGCTTGGGAGGCTACGAGCAGTACTTC. As protein: CASSLGGYEQYF.

This clone has only a few counts. The CDR3 region is CASSFGGEVNEQYF. CDR3 DNA: TGTGCCAGCAGCTTCGGCGGGGAGGTCAACGAGCAGTACTTC. The V and J genes are TRBV11-2 and TRBJ2-7; weak D call: TRBD2 (6 bases). The CDR3 sequence is 14 residues long. Trimming left V 3 bases short and J 5 bases short, with 14 bases between. The germline V gene encodes CDR1 SGHAT and CDR2 FQNNGV.

The chain combines TRBV21-1 with TRBJ2-5; TRBD2 is the table's D call and was not checked against the DNA. TRBV21-1 has pseudogene status. This CDR3 region has 13 residues. CDR3 coding DNA: TGTGCCAGCAGCAGTGCGAGGATTGAGACCCAGTACTTC. This encodes CASSSARIETQYF.

The chain carries TRBV29-1 and TRBJ1-2, with 10 nucleotides matching TRBD1. CDR1 and CDR2 from the germline V gene are SQVTM and ANQGSEA. With V trimmed by 6 bases and J by 7 bases, 8 bases remained unmatched. This CDR3 comprises 13 residues. The CDR3 bases are TGCAGCGTCTCCGGGACAGGGGTTGGTGGCTACACCTTC. This codes for CSVSGTGVGGYTF.

This chain connects TRBV4-2 to TRBJ1-1; no reliable D call. The V end lost 1 base, the J end lost 4 bases, and 7 bases lay between the germline ends. CDR1 LGHNA and CDR2 YNFKEQ come from the germline V gene. CDR3 length equals 13 residues. The CDR3 reads CASSQAQATEAFF. As DNA, the CDR3 is TGTGCCAGCAGCCAAGCCCAGGCCACTGAAGCTTTCTTT.

This clone was detected only once. The rearrangement joins TRBV3-1 (or the pseudogene TRBV3-2) to TRBJ1-1; D gene ambiguous. V lost 0 bases to trimming and J lost 0 bases, with 8 bases between them. CDR1 and CDR2 (germline): LGHDT, YNNKEL (reference sequence). This CDR3 is 15 amino acids long. The CDR3 region has the DNA TGTGCCAGCAGCCAAGAGTCAGACATGAACACTGAAGCTTTCTTT. Translating gives CASSQESDMNTEAFF.

V and J are TRBV2 and TRBJ2-7; perhaps TRBD1 as D (6 bases). V shed 6 bases and J shed 3 bases, with 18 bases lying between them. The CDR3 runs to 15 residues. CDR1 SNHLY and CDR2 FYNNEI come from the germline V gene. CDR3: CASREQGAVFYEQYF. CDR3 DNA: TGTGCCAGCAGAGAACAGGGTGCCGTTTTCTACGAGCAGTACTTC.

The rearrangement links TRBV5-1 to TRBJ2-3; D call uncertain. The CDR3 consists of 14 residues. CDR1 and CDR2 from the germline V gene are SGHRS and YFSETQ. Trimming removed 1 base at V and 1 base at J, with 7 bases between. The CDR3 loop is CASSLLAGTDTQYF. CDR3 DNA sequence: TGCGCCAGCAGCTTGCTCGCGGGCACAGATACGCAGTATTTT.

This chain links TRBV27 with TRBJ2-5; 10 bases align to TRBD2. Trimming cost V 5 bases and J 4 bases; bases outside gene matches: 4. Germline V CDR1 and CDR2: MNHEY, SMNVEV (reference sequence). This CDR3 is built from 14 residues. The CDR3 bases are TGTGCCAGCAGTCCAGCGGGAGGGCCAGAGACCCAGTACTTC. It is translated as CASSPAGGPETQYF.

The chain employs TRBV5-1 and TRBJ2-2, with 12 bases lining up with TRBD2. V dropped 2 bases and J dropped 2; count of bases not matched to a gene: 7. The CDR3 length is 18 residues. CDR1 is SGHRS, CDR2 YFSETQ, per germline. In DNA form, the CDR3 reads TGCGCCAGCAGCTTCCCCTTGACTAGCGGGAGCAACACCGGGGAGCTGTTTTTT. Translated, it gives CASSFPLTSGSNTGELFF.

The rearrangement joins TRBV7-2 to TRBJ1-6; D perhaps matches TRBD1 (5 bases). Germline V gives CDR1 SGHTA, CDR2 FQGNSA. The CDR3 has 15 residues. V lost 2 bases and J lost 6, with 11 bases in between. Here the CDR3 DNA reads TGTGCCAGCAGCTTATGGGGGGTAGTTAATTCACCCCTCCACTTT. Translation gives CASSLWGVVNSPLHF.

The chain is built from TRBV13 and TRBJ2-5, with 8 nucleotides matching TRBD1. The length of the CDR3 is 13 residues. Unmatched junction bases numbered 5, after V lost 5 bases and J lost 6 bases. The germline V gene encodes CDR1 PRHDT and CDR2 FYEKMQ (reference sequence). CDR3 bases: TGTGCCAGCAGCACCACAGGGGGGAAGACCCAGTACTTC. This gives the protein CASSTTGGKTQYF.

The chain uses TRBV6-6 and TRBJ1-1, with 8 bases identical to TRBD1. The CDR3 consists of 14 residues. With V trimmed by 5 bases and J by 0 bases, 2 bases remained unmatched. The germline V gene has CDR1 MNHNY and CDR2 SVGAGI (reference sequence). CDR3 nucleotide sequence: TGTGCCAGCAGTGACAGGGGAGTGAACACTGAAGCTTTCTTT. It is translated as CASSDRGVNTEAFF.

The chain couples TRBV6-6 to TRBJ1-2; D is possibly TRBD1 (5 bases). Germline V gene lookup returns CDR1 MNHNY and CDR2 SVGAGI (reference sequence). CDR3 length: 14 amino acids. V dropped 7 bases and J dropped 4 bases, with 16 bases sitting between them. CDR3 sequence reads: CASTSEGLGYGYTF. Written as DNA, the CDR3 is TGTGCCAGCACTTCGGAGGGGCTTGGCTATGGCTACACCTTC.

The genes are TRBV9 and TRBJ2-1; the D gene is possibly TRBD2 (6 bases). Germline-derived CDR1 and CDR2 are SGDLS and YYNGEE. V lost 1 base, J lost 6 bases, and 8 bases lay in between. The CDR3 consists of 13 residues. The CDR3 reads CASSVNSGNEQFF. In DNA form, the CDR3 reads TGTGCCAGCAGCGTAAATAGCGGCAATGAGCAGTTCTTC.

The gene calls are TRBV19 and TRBJ2-2, with 9 bases aligning to TRBD2. The CDR3 spans 16 residues. The germline V gene has CDR1 LNHDA and CDR2 SQIVND (reference sequence). V shed 7 bases, J shed 2 bases, and the junction held 8 bases outside the gene matches. The chain's CDR3 is CASKTAGGLNTGELFF. The CDR3 DNA sequence: TGTGCCAGTAAGACAGCGGGGGGCCTTAACACCGGGGAGCTGTTTTTT. The whole variable domain, remainder taken from reference TRBV19 and TRBJ2-2, is DGGITQSPKYLFRKEGQNVTLSCEQNLNHDAMYWYRQDPGQGLRLIYYSQIVNDFQKGDIAEGYSVSREKKESFPLTVTSAQKNPTAFYLCASKTAGGLNTGELFFGEGSRLTVL.

The chain carries TRBV19 and TRBJ2-2; 9 bases fit TRBD1. The CDR3 has 15 amino acids. V dropped 7 bases and J dropped 5; count of bases not matched to a gene: 8. Germline V CDR1 and CDR2: LNHDA, SQIVND (reference sequence). This CDR3 reads CASTLDRGVTGELFF. The DNA for the CDR3 is TGTGCCAGTACCTTGGACAGGGGAGTAACCGGGGAGCTGTTTTTT.